The source of this T cell receptor beta chain is a study of T cell responses to AZD1222 COVID-19 vaccine. Findings and limits, study-wide: Baseline seropositivity characterized only a handful of AZD1222 recipients. With dominance at 160-218 and 743-854, vaccine-associated CD4 TCRs spanned spike.

The CDR3 loop spans 14 amino acids. Germline V gives CDR1 SGDLS, CDR2 YYNGEE. V lost 4 bases to trimming and J lost 1 base, with 11 bases between them. A note on this clone: What it binds is unknown.

This table comes from immunoSEQ multiplex PCR, and its TCRdb copy is limited to in-frame clones, with some not included. Here the sample spans 200,000 or so clones, 85% to 95% being singletons. Sequences were derived from peripheral blood, sampled on day 0 of AZD1222 vaccination. The chain is built from TRBV9 and TRBJ1-1; D may be TRBD1 (5 bases). The sequence came from an adult in good health. In nucleotides, the CDR3 is TGTGCCAGCAGCCGGGGGTCGGGGAACACTGAAGCTTTCTTT. This translates into CASSRGSGNTEAFF.